The rows below give T cell receptor beta chains drawn from one sample of a study of T cells in Graves' hyperthyroidism and ophthalmopathy. TCRdb reanalysed the multiplex PCR reads using MiXCR and keeps one entry per CDR3 protein. The repertoire holds approximately 430,000 distinct CDR3 sequences, around 14% seen once, with 12% to 15% in the top ten. What was sequenced was blood. These receptors were collected from a woman between 18 and 29 years old with Graves' hyperthyroidism. Each CDR3 is given with its conserved first and last residue. D genes are given only for firm matches. Clone size appears in some rows only: once, few, many, or a class for an expanded clone.

J gene,clone size,V gene,D gene,CDR3 DNA,CDR3 protein
TRBJ2-1,NA,TRBV12-3/TRBV12-4,NA,TGTGCCAGCAGTTCCTGGGGGAGGTCAGGGGGACAAGGTGAGCAGTTCTTC,CASSSWGRSGGQGEQFF
TRBJ1-1,many,TRBV3-1,NA,TGTGCCAGCAGCCACGAAGGGGGAGGGAACACTGAAGCTTTCTTT,CASSHEGGGNTEAFF
TRBJ2-5,many,TRBV5-8,NA,TGTGCCAGCAGCTTGCTCGAGTACACCCAAGAGACCCAGTACTTC,CASSLLEYTQETQYF
TRBJ2-2,few,TRBV20-1,NA,TGCAGTGCTCCCTCGGTCGCTGAAAACACCGGGGAGCTGTTTTTT,CSAPSVAENTGELFF
TRBJ2-7,many,TRBV28,NA,TGTGCCAGCAGGTCGCCCCAGGGCACGTCCTACGAGCAGTACTTC,CASRSPQGTSYEQYF
TRBJ2-7,few,TRBV20-1,TRBD1,TGCAGTGCTCCCCGGGGTTGGGACAGCTCCTACGAGCAGTACTTC,CSAPRGWDSSYEQYF
TRBJ2-2,many,TRBV6-2/TRBV6-3,NA,TGTGCCAGCAGCTACGATACGGCCGGGACGGGTAACACCGGGGAGCTGTTTTTT,CASSYDTAGTGNTGELFF
TRBJ2-1,NA,TRBV9,TRBD2,TGTGCCAGCAGCGTAAGCGGGGTGTCCTACAATGAGCAGTTCTTC,CASSVSGVSYNEQFF
TRBJ2-7,many,TRBV7-2,NA,TGTGCCAGCAGTAGGAGTTCGACAGGAGAGCAGTACTTC,CASSRSSTGEQYF
TRBJ1-5,NA,TRBV6-1,TRBD1,TGTGCCAGCAGAATGGACAGGGGTGGCAATCAGCCCCAGCATTTT,CASRMDRGGNQPQHF
TRBJ1-1,NA,TRBV18,TRBD1,TGTGCCAGCTCACCTCTTCCGGGACAGGGGGCTCCGACTGAAGCTTTCTTT,CASSPLPGQGAPTEAFF
TRBJ2-3,few,TRBV9,TRBD2,TGTGCCAGCAGCGGGGGGACTAGCGGGAGTACGCAGTATTTT,CASSGGTSGSTQYF
TRBJ1-2,few,TRBV5-1,TRBD1,TGCGCCAGCAGCTTGGAGGGGGCCGATGGCTACACCTTC,CASSLEGADGYTF
TRBJ1-4,NA,TRBV15,NA,TGTGCCACCAGCAGAGGTACTGCCGAAAAACTGTTTTTT,CATSRGTAEKLFF
TRBJ2-7,many,TRBV27,TRBD1,TGTGCCACACAGGGGGCTGTGAGAGAGCAGTACTTC,CATQGAVREQYF
TRBJ2-2,many,TRBV11-2,NA,TGTGCCAGCAGCTTAGGTGCCACACACACCGGGGAGCTGTTTTTT,CASSLGATHTGELFF
TRBJ2-7,many,TRBV7-8,NA,TGTGCCAGCAGCTTATGGGCCGGAGGCTCCTACGAGCAGTACTTC,CASSLWAGGSYEQYF
TRBJ2-4,once,TRBV15,TRBD2,TGTGCCACCAGCAGAGATGGGGGGGACATTCAGTACTTC,CATSRDGGDIQYF
TRBJ1-6,few,TRBV28,NA,TGTGCCATTCGGACAGCACTTGATAATTCACCCCTCCACTTT,CAIRTALDNSPLHF
TRBJ1-4,many,TRBV3-1,NA,TGTGCCAGCAGCCGGGAAATGACTAATGAAAAACTGTTTTTT,CASSREMTNEKLFF
TRBJ1-1,many,TRBV20-1,NA,TGCAGTGCTGCTTTGGACACTGAAGCTTTCTTT,CSAALDTEAFF
TRBJ1-5,NA,TRBV29-1,NA,TGCAGCGCACTAATGGGCCTTAATCAGCCCCAGCATTTT,CSALMGLNQPQHF
TRBJ2-5,many,TRBV7-2,NA,TGTGCCAGCAGCCCACAGCAGGCCCAAGAGACCCAGTACTTC,CASSPQQAQETQYF
TRBJ1-1,many,TRBV7-9,NA,TGTGCCAGCAGGTTAAGTATGAACACTGAAGCTTTCTTT,CASRLSMNTEAFF
TRBJ2-7,few,TRBV11-2,NA,TGTGCCAGCAGCTGGGTCCGCGCCCCCCACGAGCAGTACTTC,CASSWVRAPHEQYF
TRBJ2-2,NA,TRBV5-5,TRBD2,TGTGCCAGCAGACCCCGACTAGCGGGAGCTCTTTACACCGGGGAGCTGTTTTTT,CASRPRLAGALYTGELFF
TRBJ2-3,NA,TRBV19,NA,TGTGCCAGTAGTATAGGGGGAGGCACAGATACGCAGTATTTT,CASSIGGGTDTQYF
TRBJ1-2,many,TRBV7-2,TRBD1,TGTGCCAGCAACCCCCGGGGAACAGGGGTACGGGGCTACACCTTC,CASNPRGTGVRGYTF
TRBJ2-3,many,TRBV15,TRBD1,TGTGCCACCAGCAGAGATAGGGGACAGGGGGCCGCAGATACGCAGTATTTT,CATSRDRGQGAADTQYF
TRBJ2-7,NA,TRBV20-1,NA,TGCAGTGCTAGAAGGCAGACCCTATACGAGCAGTACTTC,CSARRQTLYEQYF
TRBJ1-6,many,TRBV11-2,NA,TGTGCCAGCAGCTCCCCGGGGCAGAGCTCCTATAATTCACCCCTCCACTTT,CASSSPGQSSYNSPLHF
TRBJ2-1,many,TRBV7-2,NA,TGTGCCAGCAGCTTAGGGTTTGAGCAGTTCTTC,CASSLGFEQFF
TRBJ2-5,NA,TRBV10-2,NA,TGCGCCAGCACCGGGTGGGGAGAGACCCAGTACTTC,CASTGWGETQYF
TRBJ1-2,NA,TRBV4-3,NA,TGCGCCAGCAGCCAAGATATGGGGTACGGGCACGATGGCTACACCTTC,CASSQDMGYGHDGYTF
TRBJ2-2,NA,TRBV7-3,NA,TGTGCCAGCAGCTTCGGGGGATTGAGCACCGGGGAGCTGTTTTTT,CASSFGGLSTGELFF
TRBJ1-4,many,TRBV27,TRBD1,TGTGCCAGCAGTTCCCGGGGCGCAGGGGGCCTCGAAAAACTGTTTTTT,CASSSRGAGGLEKLFF
TRBJ2-7,few,TRBV7-3,NA,TGTGCCAGCAACTTAGAACCGGTCCCTAGGCAGTACTTC,CASNLEPVPRQYF